This T cell receptor (beta chain) was retrieved from a study of vaccination and CD4 T cells after COVID-19. Study information: Participants got two doses of BNT162b2 or mRNA-1273 vaccine.

Scientists ran DNA taken from cultured CD4+ T cells through the Oncomine TCR Beta short-read assay for sequencing. TCRdb independently ran MiXCR on the PCR reads; one entry per CDR3 protein. The table has about 7,900 distinct CDR3 sequences, 20% to 25% seen once. Comments on this clonotype: What it recognizes is unknown.

This CDR3 has 15 amino acids. The V and J ends lost 5 bases and 0 bases respectively, with 10 bases between them. Germline V gives CDR1 SEHNR, CDR2 FQNEAQ (reference sequence). Treatment reported: approximately 11-day PBMC culture with coronavirus spike peptide pools or control peptides (ViraFEST assay). The culture of two million PBMCs per well included about 11 IU/ml IL-2 and about 10 ug/ml peptide pools. Sample: CD4+ T cells from blood, cultured in vitro, taken after SARS-CoV-2 vaccination. The TCR sequence derives from a human donor who had recovered from COVID-19. The chain links TRBV7-9 to TRBJ2-2, with D perhaps assigned TRBD1 or TRBD2 (5 bases each). CDR3 region: CASSQGRPNTGELFF. CDR3 nucleotides: TGTGCCAGCAGCCAGGGACGCCCGAACACCGGGGAGCTGTTTTTT.